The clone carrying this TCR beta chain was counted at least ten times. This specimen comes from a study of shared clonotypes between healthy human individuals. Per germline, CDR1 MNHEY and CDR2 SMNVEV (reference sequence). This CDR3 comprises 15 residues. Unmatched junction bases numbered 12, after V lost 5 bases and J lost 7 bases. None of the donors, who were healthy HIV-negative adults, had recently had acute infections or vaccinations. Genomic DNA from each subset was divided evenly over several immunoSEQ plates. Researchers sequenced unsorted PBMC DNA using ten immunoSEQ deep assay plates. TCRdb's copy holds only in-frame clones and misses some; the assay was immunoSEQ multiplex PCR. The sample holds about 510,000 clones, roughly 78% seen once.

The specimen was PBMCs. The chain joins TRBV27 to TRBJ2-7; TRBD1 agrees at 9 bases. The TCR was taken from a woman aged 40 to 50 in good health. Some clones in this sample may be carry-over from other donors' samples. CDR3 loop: CASSPTWTGVIEQYF. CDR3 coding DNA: TGTGCCAGCAGTCCAACCTGGACAGGGGTAATTGAGCAGTACTTC.